The text below deals with one T cell receptor beta chain. As to treatment: treatment-naive control, cytoreductive nephrectomy. In germline, CDR1 is SEHNR, CDR2 FQNEAQ (reference sequence). The CDR3 spans 14 residues. Deletions cut 3 bases from V and 3 bases from J, with 11 bases between. This table comes from immunoSEQ multiplex PCR, and its TCRdb copy is limited to in-frame clones, with some not included. The sample has about 25,000 clones; about three fifths are singletons. This sample was included in a study of radiation and T cells in renal cell carcinoma. The V call is TRBV7-9, the J call TRBJ1-1; D not certain. The TCR was taken from a middle-aged man with renal cell carcinoma. This sample comprised tumor tissue, obtained from a patient whose treatment was nephrectomy without radiotherapy. The CDR3 region has the DNA TGTGCCAGCAGCTTGGAGTTACGCGACACTGAAGCTTTCTTT. Its protein product is CASSLELRDTEAFF.